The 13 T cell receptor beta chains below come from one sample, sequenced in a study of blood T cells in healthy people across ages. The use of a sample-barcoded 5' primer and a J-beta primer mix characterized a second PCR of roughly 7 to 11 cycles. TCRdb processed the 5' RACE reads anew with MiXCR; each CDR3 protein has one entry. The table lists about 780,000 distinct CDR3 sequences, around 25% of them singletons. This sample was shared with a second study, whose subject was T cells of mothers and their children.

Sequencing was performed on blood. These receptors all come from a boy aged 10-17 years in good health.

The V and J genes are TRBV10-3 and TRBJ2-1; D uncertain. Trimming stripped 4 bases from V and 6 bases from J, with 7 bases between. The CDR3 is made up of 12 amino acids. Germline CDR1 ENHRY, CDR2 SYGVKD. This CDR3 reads CAISGRGNEQFF. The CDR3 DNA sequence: TGTGCCATCAGTGGAAGAGGCAATGAGCAGTTCTTC.

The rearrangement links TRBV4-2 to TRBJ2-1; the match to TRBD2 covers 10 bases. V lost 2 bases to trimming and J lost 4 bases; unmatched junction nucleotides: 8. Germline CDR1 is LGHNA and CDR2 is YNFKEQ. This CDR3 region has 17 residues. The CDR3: CASSQQRGGQTYNEQFF. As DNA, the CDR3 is TGTGCCAGCAGCCAACAGCGGGGGGGCCAGACATACAATGAGCAGTTCTTC.

CDR3 loop: CASSFRPTTGTGAGYTF. CDR3 bases: TGTGCCAGCAGCTTTCGGCCCACAACCGGGACAGGGGCTGGCTACACCTTC. The V gene is TRBV5-5, the J gene TRBJ1-2; 10 nucleotides align to TRBD1. The germline V gene encodes CDR1 SGHKS and CDR2 YYEKEE (reference sequence). V was clipped by 2 bases and J by 7 bases; unmatched bases: 14. This CDR3 is 17 amino acids long.

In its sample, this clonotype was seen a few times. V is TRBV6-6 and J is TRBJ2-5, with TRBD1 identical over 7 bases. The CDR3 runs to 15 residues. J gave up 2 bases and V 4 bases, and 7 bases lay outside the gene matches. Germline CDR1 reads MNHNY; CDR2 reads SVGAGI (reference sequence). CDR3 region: CASSLQGFGQETQYF. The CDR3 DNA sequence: TGTGCCAGCAGTTTACAGGGGTTCGGGCAAGAGACCCAGTACTTC.

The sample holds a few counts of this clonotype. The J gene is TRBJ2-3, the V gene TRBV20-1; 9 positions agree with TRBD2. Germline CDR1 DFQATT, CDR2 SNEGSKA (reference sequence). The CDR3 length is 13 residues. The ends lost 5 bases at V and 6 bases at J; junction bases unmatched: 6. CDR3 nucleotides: TGCAGTGCTGAGGGACTAGCTGAGGATACGCAGTATTTT. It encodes CSAEGLAEDTQYF.

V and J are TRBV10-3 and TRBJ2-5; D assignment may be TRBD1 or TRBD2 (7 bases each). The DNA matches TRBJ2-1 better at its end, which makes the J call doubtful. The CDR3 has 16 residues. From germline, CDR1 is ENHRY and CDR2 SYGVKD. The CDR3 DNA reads TGTGCCATCGCGGCCCTGGACAGGCGGGGAGGGAATGAGCAGTTCTTC. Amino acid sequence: CAIAALDRRGGNEQFF.

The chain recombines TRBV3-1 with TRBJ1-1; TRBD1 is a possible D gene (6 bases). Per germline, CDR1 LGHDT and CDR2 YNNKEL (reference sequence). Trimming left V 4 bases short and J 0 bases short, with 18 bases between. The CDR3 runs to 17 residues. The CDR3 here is CASSPGRGAVLNTEAFF. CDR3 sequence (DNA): TGTGCCAGCAGCCCCGGGAGGGGGGCGGTATTGAACACTGAAGCTTTCTTT. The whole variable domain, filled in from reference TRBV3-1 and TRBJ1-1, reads DTAVSQTPKYLVTQMGNDKSIKCEQNLGHDTMYWYKQDSKKFLKIMFSYNNKELIINETVPNRFSPKSPDKAHLNLHINSLELGDSAVYFCASSPGRGAVLNTEAFFGQGTRLTVV.

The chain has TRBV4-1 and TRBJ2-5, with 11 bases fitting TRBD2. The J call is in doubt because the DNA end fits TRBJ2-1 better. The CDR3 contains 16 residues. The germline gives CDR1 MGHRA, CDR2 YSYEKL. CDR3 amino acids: CASSPWGLAVNNEQFF. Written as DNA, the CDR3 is TGCGCCAGCAGCCCTTGGGGACTAGCGGTAAACAATGAGCAGTTCTTC.

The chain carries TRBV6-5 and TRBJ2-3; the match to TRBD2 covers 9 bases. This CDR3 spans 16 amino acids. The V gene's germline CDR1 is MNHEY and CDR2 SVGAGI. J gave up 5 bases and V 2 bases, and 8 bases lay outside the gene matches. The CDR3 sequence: CASSYGRAGGQDTQYF. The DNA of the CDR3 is TGTGCCAGCAGTTACGGTAGAGCGGGGGGACAAGATACGCAGTATTTT.

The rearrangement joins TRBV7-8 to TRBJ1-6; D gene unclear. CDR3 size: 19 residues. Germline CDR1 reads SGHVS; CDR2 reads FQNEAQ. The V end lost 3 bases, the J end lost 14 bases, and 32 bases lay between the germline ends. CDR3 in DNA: TGTGCCAGCAGCTTGGAGATAAGCTCCTATAGCAGCCCAAAGGAGTCCCTCCACTTT. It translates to CASSLEISSYSSPKESLHF.

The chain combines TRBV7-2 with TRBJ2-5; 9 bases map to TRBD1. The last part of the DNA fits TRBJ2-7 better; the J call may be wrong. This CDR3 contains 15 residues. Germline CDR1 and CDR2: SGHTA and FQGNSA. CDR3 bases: TGTGCCAGCAGCCTGGAGGGGACAGGGTACTACGAGCAGTACTTC. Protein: CASSLEGTGYYEQYF.

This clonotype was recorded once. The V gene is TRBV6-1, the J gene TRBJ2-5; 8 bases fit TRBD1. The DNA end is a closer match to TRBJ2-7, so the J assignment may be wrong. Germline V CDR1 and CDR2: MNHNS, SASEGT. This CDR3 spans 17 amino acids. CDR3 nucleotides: TGTGCCAGCAGTGAAGGTTTTGGACAGGGAGTCTCCTACGAGCAGTACTTC. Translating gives CASSEGFGQGVSYEQYF.

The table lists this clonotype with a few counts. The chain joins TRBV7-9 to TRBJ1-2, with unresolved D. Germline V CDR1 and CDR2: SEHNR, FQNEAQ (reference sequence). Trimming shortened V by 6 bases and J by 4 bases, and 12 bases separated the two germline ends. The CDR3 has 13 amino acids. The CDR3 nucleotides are TGTGCCAGCAGGCACGGGGTGAGCTATGGCTACACCTTC. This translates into CASRHGVSYGYTF.